The 9 T cell receptor beta chains given below trace back to one sample, sequenced in a study of early T cells in non-severe SARS-CoV-2 infection. TCRdb redid the calling of the 5' RACE reads with MiXCR, one entry per CDR3 protein. The table includes 70,000 to 90,000 distinct CDR3 sequences, about 11% detected once. The sequenced sample consisted of whole blood. The receptors derive from an adult who was a healthcare worker with PCR-confirmed SARS-CoV-2 infection or an uninfected control (not recorded which).

The CDR3 loop is CASSQGSTRPSTDTQYF. In DNA form, the CDR3 reads TGCGCCAGCAGCCAGGGTTCTACTAGACCTAGCACAGATACGCAGTATTTT. This chain uses TRBV4-1 with TRBJ2-3, with a possible D match to TRBD2 (5 bases). The V and J ends lost 3 bases and 0 bases respectively, with 16 bases between them. Germline assignment: CDR1 MGHRA and CDR2 YSYEKL. This CDR3 has 17 amino acids.

The chain combines TRBV11-2 with TRBJ1-1; D is undetermined. The CDR3 covers 13 residues. Per the germline V gene, CDR1 is SGHAT and CDR2 is FQNNGV. Trimming pared 5 bases from V and 6 bases from J, leaving 13 bases between. Here the CDR3 DNA reads TGTGCCAGCAGCCAGATGAGAGGTTCTGAAGCTTTCTTT. It is translated as CASSQMRGSEAFF.

V is TRBV5-1 and J is TRBJ2-1, with D maybe TRBD1 (5 bases). Per germline, CDR1 SGHRS and CDR2 YFSETQ. V shed 4 bases and J shed 4 bases, with 21 bases lying between them. CDR3 size: 17 residues. The CDR3 is CASSPQPTAGMYNEQFF. The DNA of the CDR3 is TGCGCCAGCAGCCCGCAGCCGACAGCAGGCATGTACAATGAGCAGTTCTTC.

The V gene is TRBV6-1, the J gene TRBJ1-1; D perhaps matches TRBD1 (5 bases). This CDR3 is built from 13 residues. Trimming stripped 5 bases from V and 6 bases from J, with 13 bases between. The germline gives CDR1 MNHNS, CDR2 SASEGT. This CDR3 is CASSSGSLAEAFF. The DNA of the CDR3 is TGTGCCAGCAGTTCAGGGTCCCTCGCTGAAGCTTTCTTT.

This clonotype was seen many times. V and J are TRBV2 and TRBJ2-2; TRBD2 might be the D (5 bases). The CDR3 has 16 amino acids. Germline CDR1 and CDR2: SNHLY and FYNNEI. V lost 4 bases to trimming and J lost 7 bases, with 19 bases between them. CDR3 region: CASSARLGVASGELFF. For the CDR3, the DNA is TGTGCCAGCAGTGCGCGGCTTGGGGTAGCGAGCGGGGAGCTGTTTTTT.

The sample holds a few counts of this clonotype. The chain uses TRBV4-1 and TRBJ2-1; 8 nucleotides line up with TRBD1. J gave up 7 bases and V 0 bases, and 8 bases lay outside the gene matches. Germline V gene lookup returns CDR1 MGHRA and CDR2 YSYEKL. CDR3 length equals 16 residues. The DNA of the CDR3 is TGCGCCAGCAGCCAAGACCCGGACAGGGAGTGGAATGAGCAGTTCTTC. It specifies CASSQDPDREWNEQFF.

V usage is TRBV4-1 and J usage is TRBJ2-3, with unresolved D. This CDR3 is 16 amino acids long. Germline lookup yields CDR1 MGHRA and CDR2 YSYEKL. Trimming removed 4 bases from V and 0 bases from J, with 14 bases in between. The CDR3 coding sequence is TGCGCCAGCAGCCCCCGACTTCGCTCTAGCACAGATACGCAGTATTTT. Translating it yields CASSPRLRSSTDTQYF.

This clonotype was detected ten times or more. This rearrangement joins TRBV18 to TRBJ2-7; either TRBD1 or TRBD2 may supply D (5 bases each). Trimming cost V 3 bases and J 0 bases, with 9 bases left between them. The germline gives CDR1 KGHSH, CDR2 LQKENI. This CDR3 spans 14 amino acids. As DNA, the CDR3 is TGTGCCAGCTCACCGGGACGCAGCTCCTACGAGCAGTACTTC. Protein: CASSPGRSSYEQYF.

The chain combines TRBV29-1 with TRBJ2-2; D call uncertain. V lost 7 bases, J lost 1 base, and 4 bases lay in between. The CDR3 extends over 11 amino acids. The germline CDR1 and CDR2 sequences are SQVTM and ANQGSEA. DNA of the CDR3: TGCAGCGCCTGGAACACCGGGGAGCTGTTTTTT. It encodes CSAWNTGELFF.